The rows below give T cell receptor beta chains drawn from one sample of a study of relationships among human T cell subsets. Using its own MiXCR run on the multiplex PCR reads, TCRdb lists one record per CDR3 protein. The sample shows more than 4,500 distinct CDR3 sequences, about 83% of them seen only once. Input material: total T cells sorted from blood. These receptors all stem from a man aged 35-49 years in good health. Each CDR3 is given with its conserved first and last residue. Each record gives: clone size, D gene, V gene, J gene, CDR3 DNA, CDR3 protein. D genes are given only for firm matches. Where a row states a size, it is once, few, many or the class of an expanded clone; other rows omit it.

>few|TRBD1|TRBV28|TRBJ2-3
TGTGCCAGCTCCGGGACAGGGAAGGATACGCAGTATTTT
CASSGTGKDTQYF
>NA|NA|TRBV28|TRBJ1-5
TGTGCCAGCAGCCCTGACGTAGTCCGCAATCAGCCCCAGCATTTT
CASSPDVVRNQPQHF
>NA|NA|TRBV4-1|TRBJ2-1
TGCGCCAGCAGCCAAGACTCGTCGTTCTCCTACAATGAGCAGTTCTTC
CASSQDSSFSYNEQFF
>NA|NA|TRBV12-3/TRBV12-4|TRBJ2-1
TGTGCCAGCAAGAACAGCAGCTCCTACAATGAGCAGTTCTTC
CASKNSSSYNEQFF
>NA|TRBD1|TRBV6-6|TRBJ2-7
TGTGCCAGCAGTCCCTGGGGGGGGACAGGGCGCCACGAGCAGTACTTC
CASSPWGGTGRHEQYF
>NA|NA|TRBV11-2|TRBJ2-7
TGTGCCAGCACCTCAACAGGCTACGAGCAGTACTTC
CASTSTGYEQYF
>few|NA|TRBV12-3/TRBV12-4|TRBJ1-5
TGTGCCAGCAGTCCCCAGGGCGGCGGCAATCAGCCCCAGCATTTT
CASSPQGGGNQPQHF
>NA|TRBD1|TRBV20-1|TRBJ2-3
TGCAGTGCTGCGACAGGGTTGAGCACAGATACGCAGTATTTT
CSAATGLSTDTQYF
>NA|NA|TRBV21-1|TRBJ2-7
TGTGCCAGCAGCTCTAGGGGGGTTTCTTACGAGCAGTACTTC
CASSSRGVSYEQYF
>once|NA|TRBV4-1|TRBJ2-5
TGCGCCAGCAGCCAAGATATCGGGACTGGAGGATCTCAAGAGACCCAGTACTTC
CASSQDIGTGGSQETQYF
>NA|TRBD2|TRBV18|TRBJ2-2
TGTGCCAGCAGCCTCGGACTAGCGGTCAAATCGAACACCGGGGAGCTGTTTTTT
CASSLGLAVKSNTGELFF
>NA|NA|TRBV19|TRBJ2-1
TGTGCCAGTAGTATAGGACACTCCTACAATGAGCAGTTCTTC
CASSIGHSYNEQFF
>NA|TRBD2|TRBV10-2|TRBJ2-3
TGCGCCAGCAGCCCCTCGACTAGCGCAGATACGCAGTATTTT
CASSPSTSADTQYF
>NA|TRBD2|TRBV4-1|TRBJ2-3
TGCGCCAGCAGCCGAGGTCCGGGGGGTAGCACAGATACGCAGTATTTT
CASSRGPGGSTDTQYF
>NA|TRBD2|TRBV28|TRBJ2-5
TGTGCCAGCAGCCCAAGGCGCGGGAGATTAGAGACCCAGTACTTC
CASSPRRGRLETQYF
>NA|NA|TRBV28|TRBJ1-1
TGTGCCAGCAGTTTCTCGGACATTATGAACACTGAAGCTTTCTTT
CASSFSDIMNTEAFF
>NA|NA|TRBV7-7|TRBJ2-5
TGTGCTAGCAGCCCGGACGGACCACAAGAGACCCAGTACTTC
CASSPDGPQETQYF
>NA|NA|TRBV4-2|TRBJ2-7
TGTGCCAGCAGCCAAGTGGAGGTGAACACTCAGTACTTC
CASSQVEVNTQYF
>NA|NA|TRBV11-2|TRBJ2-5
TGTGCCAGCAGCTTAAGGCGCAGGCAAGAGACCCAGTACTTC
CASSLRRRQETQYF
>NA|NA|TRBV10-1|TRBJ2-7
TGCGCCAGCAGTGATGTGGCGCCCAAGGACGAGCAGTACTTC
CASSDVAPKDEQYF
>NA|TRBD1|TRBV11-2|TRBJ2-3
TGTGCCAGCAGCTTAGGTGTTCGGACAGGGTCAGATACGCAGTATTTT
CASSLGVRTGSDTQYF
>NA|NA|TRBV10-2|TRBJ2-5
TGCGCCAGCAGTGAAGAGGGGGAGACCCAGTACTTC
CASSEEGETQYF
>NA|TRBD1|TRBV5-4|TRBJ2-1
TGCGCCAGCAGCTTGGGGGGGACAGGGAAGGCAGGGGAGCAGTTCTTC
CASSLGGTGKAGEQFF
>NA|TRBD2|TRBV6-5|TRBJ2-1
TGTGCCACCAACGGGGGGGCCTCCTACAATGAGCAGTTCTTC
CATNGGASYNEQFF
>NA|NA|TRBV14|TRBJ2-1
TGTGCCAGCAGCCAAACAAACATCAATGAGCAGTTCTTC
CASSQTNINEQFF
>NA|TRBD1|TRBV20-1|TRBJ1-2
TGCAGTGCTAGAATACAGGGGGACGGAGGCTACACCTTC
CSARIQGDGGYTF
>NA|NA|TRBV4-1|TRBJ2-1
TGCGCCAGCAGCCAAGATTGGGACAACGATGAGCAGTTCTTC
CASSQDWDNDEQFF